This T cell receptor (beta chain) stems from a study of OX40 agonist ivuxolimab in advanced cancers. Only in-frame clones appear in the TCRdb table, and some are missing; sequencing was by immunoSEQ multiplex PCR. The data show approximately 30,000 clones, with roughly 83% seen just once and more than 20% held by the top ten. The CDR3 is made up of 14 amino acids. Trimming cost V 4 bases and J 2 bases; bases outside gene matches: 6. Germline lookup yields CDR1 SGDLS and CDR2 YYNGEE. The sequence came from an adult with an advanced solid tumor such as melanoma, head and neck, liver or kidney cancer. The rearrangement links TRBV9 to TRBJ2-7; 7 nucleotides match TRBD1. Sequencing used CD4+ or CD8+ T cells sorted from blood, obtained in a trial of the OX40 agonist ivuxolimab. The CDR3 reads CASSPRDRAYEQYF. As DNA, the CDR3 is TGTGCCAGCAGCCCACGGGACAGAGCCTACGAGCAGTACTTC.